This T cell receptor (beta chain) is from a study of neurological immune-mediated disorders. The cDNA came from 5'RACE with 10-nucleotide random UMIs. One entry per CDR3 protein results from TCRdb running MiXCR on the 5' RACE reads. The sample contains 59,000 or so distinct CDR3 sequences, about an eighth of which appear only once. Unsorted libraries used 2 million PBMCs kept at -80 degrees C. The CDR3 covers 15 residues. Germline CDR1 is DFQATT and CDR2 is SNEGSKA (reference sequence). Study observations and caveats: TCR-beta repertoires seemed private in all groups, with no expanded CDR3 amino acid sequences shared. The greatest degree of TCR clonal expansion was observed in HTLV-1-associated myelopathy, with the lowest in multiple sclerosis, below that of healthy controls.

Comments on this clonotype: Its matching antigen is unknown. Relative to the germline gene, one junction end is altered; a read error may explain this.

V usage is TRBV20-1 and J usage is TRBJ1-6; a weak D match, TRBD1 (5 bases). Sequenced sample: PBMCs. The source of this sequence is a woman between 55 and 75 years old with HTLV-1-associated myelopathy (HAM/TSP). The CDR3 nucleotides read TGCAGTGTTAGAGATCAGGGAACATGGAATTCACCCCTCCACTTT. Protein: CSVRDQGTWNSPLHF.